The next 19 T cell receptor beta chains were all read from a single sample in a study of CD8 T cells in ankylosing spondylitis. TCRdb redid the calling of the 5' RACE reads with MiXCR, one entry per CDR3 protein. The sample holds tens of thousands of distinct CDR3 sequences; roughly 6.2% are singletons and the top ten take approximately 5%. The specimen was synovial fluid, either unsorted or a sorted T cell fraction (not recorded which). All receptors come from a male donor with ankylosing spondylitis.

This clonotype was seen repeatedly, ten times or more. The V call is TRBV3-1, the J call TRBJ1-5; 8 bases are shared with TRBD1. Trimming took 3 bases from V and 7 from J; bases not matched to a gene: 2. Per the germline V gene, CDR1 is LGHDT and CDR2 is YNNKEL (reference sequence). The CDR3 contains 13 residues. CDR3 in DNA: TGTGCCAGCAGCCAGCAGGGGGCGCAGCCCCAGCATTTT. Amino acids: CASSQQGAQPQHF.

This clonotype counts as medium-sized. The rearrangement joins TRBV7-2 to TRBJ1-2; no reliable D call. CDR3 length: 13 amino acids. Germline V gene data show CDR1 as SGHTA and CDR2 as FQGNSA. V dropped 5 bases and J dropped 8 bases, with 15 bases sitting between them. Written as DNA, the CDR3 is TGTGCCAGCAGCCAGGAACCCACGGCCGGCTACACCTTC. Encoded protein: CASSQEPTAGYTF.

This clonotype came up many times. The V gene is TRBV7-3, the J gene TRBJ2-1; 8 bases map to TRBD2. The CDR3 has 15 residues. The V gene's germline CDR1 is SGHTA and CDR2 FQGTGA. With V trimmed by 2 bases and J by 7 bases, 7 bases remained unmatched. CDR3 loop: CASSLVLAGANEQFF. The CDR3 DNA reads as TGTGCCAGCAGCTTAGTGCTAGCGGGCGCTAATGAGCAGTTCTTC.

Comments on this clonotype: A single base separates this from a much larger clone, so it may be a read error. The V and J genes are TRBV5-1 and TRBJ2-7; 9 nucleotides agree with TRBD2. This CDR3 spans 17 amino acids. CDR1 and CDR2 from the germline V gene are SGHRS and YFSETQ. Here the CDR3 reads CPSSRTMTSGNSYEQYF. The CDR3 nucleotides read TGCCCCAGCAGCCGAACAATGACTAGCGGAAATTCCTACGAGCAGTACTTC.

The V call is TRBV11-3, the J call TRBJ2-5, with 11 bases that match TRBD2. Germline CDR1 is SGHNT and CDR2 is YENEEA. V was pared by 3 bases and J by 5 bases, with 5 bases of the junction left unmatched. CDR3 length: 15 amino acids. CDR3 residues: CASSLRASGRETQYF. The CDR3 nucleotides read TGTGCCAGCAGCTTGAGGGCTAGCGGGAGGGAGACCCAGTACTTC.

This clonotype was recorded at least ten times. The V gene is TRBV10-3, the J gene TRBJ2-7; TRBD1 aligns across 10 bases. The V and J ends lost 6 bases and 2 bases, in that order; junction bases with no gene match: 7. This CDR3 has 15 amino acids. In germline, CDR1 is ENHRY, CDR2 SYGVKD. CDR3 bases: TGTGCCATCAGAGACTCCGGGACAGGGGCCTACGAGCAGTACTTC. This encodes CAIRDSGTGAYEQYF.

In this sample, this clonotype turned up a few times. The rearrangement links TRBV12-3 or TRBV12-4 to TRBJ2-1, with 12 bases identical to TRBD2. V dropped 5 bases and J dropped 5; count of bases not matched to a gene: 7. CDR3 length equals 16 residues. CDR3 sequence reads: CASSPQTSGSNNEQFF. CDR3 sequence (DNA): TGTGCCAGCAGTCCCCAGACTAGCGGGAGCAACAATGAGCAGTTCTTC.

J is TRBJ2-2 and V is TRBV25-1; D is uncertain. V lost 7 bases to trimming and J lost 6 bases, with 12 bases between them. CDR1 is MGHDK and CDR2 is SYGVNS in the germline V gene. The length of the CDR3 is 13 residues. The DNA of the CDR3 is TGTGCCAGCATAGGAATTGGCCCCGGGGAGCTGTTTTTT. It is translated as CASIGIGPGELFF.

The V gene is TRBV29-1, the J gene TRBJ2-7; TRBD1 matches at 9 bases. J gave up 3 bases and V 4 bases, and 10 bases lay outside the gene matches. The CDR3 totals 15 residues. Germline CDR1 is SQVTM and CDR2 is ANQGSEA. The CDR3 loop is CSVVLGQGPLYEQYF. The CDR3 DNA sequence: TGCAGCGTTGTTCTGGGACAGGGACCCCTCTACGAGCAGTACTTC.

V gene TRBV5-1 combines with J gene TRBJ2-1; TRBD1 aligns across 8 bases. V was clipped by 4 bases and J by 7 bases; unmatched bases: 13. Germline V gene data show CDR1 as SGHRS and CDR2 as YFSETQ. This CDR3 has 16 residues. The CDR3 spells CASSLEGDRGLNEQFF. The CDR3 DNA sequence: TGCGCCAGCAGCCTAGAGGGAGACAGGGGATTAAATGAGCAGTTCTTC.

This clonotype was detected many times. The CDR3 region has the DNA TGTGCCAGCAGCCCCCCGGACAGCCCTAATTCACCCCTCCACTTT. This translates into CASSPPDSPNSPLHF. The rearrangement links TRBV7-9 to TRBJ1-6; D possibly corresponds to TRBD1 (6 bases). The CDR3 spans 15 residues. Germline values: CDR1 SEHNR, CDR2 FQNEAQ (reference sequence). Trimming took 5 bases from V and 6 from J, leaving 14 bases between them.

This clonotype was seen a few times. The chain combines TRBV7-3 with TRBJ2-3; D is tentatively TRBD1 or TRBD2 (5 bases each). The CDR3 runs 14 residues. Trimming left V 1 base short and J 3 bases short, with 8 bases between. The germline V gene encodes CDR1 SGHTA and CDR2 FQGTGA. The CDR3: CASSLRGRTDTQYF. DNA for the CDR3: TGTGCCAGCAGCTTAAGGGGACGGACAGATACGCAGTATTTT.

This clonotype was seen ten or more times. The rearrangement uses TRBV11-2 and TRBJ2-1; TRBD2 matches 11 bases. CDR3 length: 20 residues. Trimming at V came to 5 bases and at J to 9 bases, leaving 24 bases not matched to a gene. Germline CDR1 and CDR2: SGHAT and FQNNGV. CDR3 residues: CASSGQGTSGGGRVVGEQFF. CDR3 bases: TGTGCCAGCAGCGGCCAGGGGACTAGCGGAGGGGGACGTGTCGTGGGTGAGCAGTTCTTC.

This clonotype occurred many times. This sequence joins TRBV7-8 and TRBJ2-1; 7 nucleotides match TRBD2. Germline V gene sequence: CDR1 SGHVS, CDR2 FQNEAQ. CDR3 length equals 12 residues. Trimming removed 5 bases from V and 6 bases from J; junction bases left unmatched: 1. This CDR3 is CASSGGGNEQFF. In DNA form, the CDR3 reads TGTGCCAGCAGCGGGGGGGGCAATGAGCAGTTCTTC.

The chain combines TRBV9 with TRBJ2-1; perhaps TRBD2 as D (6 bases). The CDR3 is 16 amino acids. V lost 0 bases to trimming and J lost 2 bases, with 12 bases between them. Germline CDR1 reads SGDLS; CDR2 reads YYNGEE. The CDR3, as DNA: TGTGCCAGCAGCGTAGTAAGTAGCGGTCCCTACAATGAGCAGTTCTTC. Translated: CASSVVSSGPYNEQFF.

The CDR3 is CASSRQGRDEQFF. CDR3 DNA sequence: TGTGCCAGCAGCCGACAGGGACGGGATGAGCAGTTCTTC. The chain combines TRBV6-1 with TRBJ2-1, with TRBD1 matching 7 bases. Germline CDR1 MNHNS, CDR2 SASEGT. V shed 6 bases, J shed 8 bases, and the junction held 7 bases outside the gene matches. This CDR3 has 13 amino acids.

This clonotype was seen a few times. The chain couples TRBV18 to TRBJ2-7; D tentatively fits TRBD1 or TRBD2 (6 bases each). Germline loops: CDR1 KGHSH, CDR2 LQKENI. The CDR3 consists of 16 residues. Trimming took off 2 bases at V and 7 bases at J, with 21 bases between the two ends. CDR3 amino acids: CASSPDTGATGGEQYF. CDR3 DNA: TGTGCCAGCTCACCAGATACGGGGGCCACCGGTGGGGAGCAGTACTTC.

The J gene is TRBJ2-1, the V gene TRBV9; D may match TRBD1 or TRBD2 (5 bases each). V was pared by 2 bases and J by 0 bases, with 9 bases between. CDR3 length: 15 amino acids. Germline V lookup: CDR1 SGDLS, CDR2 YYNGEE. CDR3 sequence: CASSVGTSSYNEQFF. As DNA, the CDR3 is TGTGCCAGCAGCGTGGGGACGAGCTCCTACAATGAGCAGTTCTTC.

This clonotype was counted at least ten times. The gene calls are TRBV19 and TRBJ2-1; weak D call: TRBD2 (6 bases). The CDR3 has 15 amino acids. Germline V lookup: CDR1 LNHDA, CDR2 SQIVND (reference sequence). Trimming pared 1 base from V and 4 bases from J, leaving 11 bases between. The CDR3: CASSIVGRGYNEQFF. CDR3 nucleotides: TGTGCCAGTAGTATAGTAGGGCGGGGATACAATGAGCAGTTCTTC. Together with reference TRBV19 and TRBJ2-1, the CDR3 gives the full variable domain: DGGITQSPKYLFRKEGQNVTLSCEQNLNHDAMYWYRQDPGQGLRLIYYSQIVNDFQKGDIAEGYSVSREKKESFPLTVTSAQKNPTAFYLCASSIVGRGYNEQFFGPGTRLTVL.